Shown below are 24 T cell receptor beta chains from a single sample sequenced in a study of CD8+ T cells in alopecia areata. As to treatment: oral pan-JAK inhibitor, 5-10 mg twice daily. Extracted from the samples, RNA was reverse transcribed into cDNA to serve as the sequencing template. Assay used: immunoSEQ multiplex PCR; TCRdb lists only in-frame clones, some missing. The sample holds about 190,000 clones, 50% to 60% seen once. The starting material was CD4+ T cells sorted from blood, obtained at week 4, from a patient treated with tofacitinib. The receptors were sampled from a human donor with alopecia areata.

The J gene is TRBJ1-2, the V gene TRBV4-1; D perhaps matches TRBD1 (5 bases). Looked up from germline, CDR1 is MGHRA and CDR2 is YSYEKL. Trimming left V 4 bases short and J 6 bases short, with 21 bases between. This CDR3 comprises 16 residues. The CDR3: CASSRESLPEGHGYTF. As DNA, the CDR3 is TGCGCCAGCAGCCGGGAGTCACTTCCCGAGGGGCATGGCTACACCTTC.

The chain recombines TRBV29-1 with TRBJ2-7, with D unclear. Trimming removed 3 bases at V and 5 bases at J, with 17 bases between. Looked up from germline, CDR1 is SQVTM and CDR2 is ANQGSEA. The CDR3 contains 14 residues. CDR3 bases: TGCAGCGTTGAGATTGGGATCAACACCAACGAGCAGTACTTC. It translates to CSVEIGINTNEQYF.

By sample share, this clone is medium-sized. The rearrangement links TRBV6-6 to TRBJ1-2; TRBD1 might be the D (5 bases). This CDR3 comprises 13 residues. The V end was cut by 6 bases, the J end by 3 bases, with 11 bases between. The germline gives CDR1 MNHNY, CDR2 SVGAGI (reference sequence). The DNA for the CDR3 is TGTGCCAGCAGAGGGTCGGGGGACTATGGCTACACCTTC. It codes for CASRGSGDYGYTF.

This chain joins TRBV7-2 and TRBJ1-4; D perhaps matches TRBD1 (6 bases). This CDR3 has 15 residues. Per the germline V gene, CDR1 is SGHTA and CDR2 is FQGNSA. V dropped 6 bases and J dropped 3 bases, with 14 bases sitting between them. CDR3 amino acids: CASRLQGTANEKLFF. The CDR3 region has the DNA TGTGCCAGCAGGTTACAGGGTACGGCTAATGAAAAACTGTTTTTT.

This chain uses TRBV7-8 with TRBJ1-4, with 7 bases matching TRBD1. With 1 base clipped from V and 12 bases from J, the junction kept 8 bases outside the gene matches. Germline CDR1 is SGHVS and CDR2 is FQNEAQ. The CDR3 totals 14 residues. The CDR3 coding sequence is TGTGCCAGCAGCTTAGTACAGGGGAATGCTGAACTGTTTTTT. Its protein is CASSLVQGNAELFF.

The CDR3 sequence: CASNPGPDVLTF. The CDR3 coding sequence is TGTGCCAGCAATCCCGGTCCAGACGTCCTGACTTTC. V usage is TRBV27 and J usage is TRBJ2-6; D remains unclear. Per germline, CDR1 MNHEY and CDR2 SMNVEV (reference sequence). The CDR3 sequence is 12 residues long. Trimming took off 7 bases at V and 11 bases at J, with 12 bases between the two ends.

The chain links TRBV7-2 to TRBJ1-2; D possibly corresponds to TRBD1 (6 bases). V dropped 1 base and J dropped 4 bases, with 16 bases sitting between them. The CDR3 consists of 16 residues. CDR1 is SGHTA, CDR2 FQGNSA, per germline. CDR3 protein: CASSLVRGASLYGYTF. CDR3 coding DNA: TGTGCCAGCAGCTTAGTGAGGGGGGCTTCCCTCTATGGCTACACCTTC.

This chain uses TRBV30 with TRBJ2-7; 11 nucleotides match TRBD2. From germline, CDR1 is GTSNPN and CDR2 SVGIG (reference sequence). J was trimmed by 7 bases and V by 2 bases; bases with no gene match: 7. This CDR3 spans 14 amino acids. CDR3 residues: CAWSRSSGRGEQYF. DNA for the CDR3: TGTGCCTGGAGTCGGAGTAGCGGGAGGGGAGAGCAGTACTTC. Combining the CDR3 with reference TRBV30 and TRBJ2-7 gives the whole variable domain SQTIHQWPATLVQPVGSPLSLECTVEGTSNPNLYWYRQAAGRGLQLLFYSVGIGQISSEVPQNLSASRPQDRQFILSSKKLLLSDSGFYLCAWSRSSGRGEQYFGPGTRLTVT.

V gene TRBV9 combines with J gene TRBJ2-3, with no clear D. V was cut by 2 bases and J by 3 bases, with 4 bases left in between. Germline V gene data show CDR1 as SGDLS and CDR2 as YYNGEE. The CDR3 contains 12 residues. CDR3 residues: CASSVGTDTQYF. The CDR3 DNA follows: TGTGCCAGCAGCGTCGGGACAGATACGCAGTATTTT.

This clone has more than one count but fewer than ten. The chain is built from TRBV30 and TRBJ1-1, with TRBD1 as a possible D gene (5 bases). Trimming pared 0 bases from V and 3 bases from J, leaving 14 bases between. Germline V lookup: CDR1 GTSNPN, CDR2 SVGIG (reference sequence). The CDR3 consists of 15 residues. This chain's CDR3 is CAWSVPRGGYTEAFF. In DNA form, the CDR3 reads TGTGCCTGGAGTGTACCTCGCGGGGGTTACACTGAAGCTTTCTTT.

This clone was observed a few times. The chain carries TRBV5-1 and TRBJ2-3, with D hard to call. CDR3 length equals 16 residues. The germline V gene has CDR1 SGHRS and CDR2 YFSETQ. Trimming took off 4 bases at V and 6 bases at J, with 21 bases between the two ends. The DNA of the CDR3 is TGCGCCAGCAGCGTACTTTCTGGACCCGCCTGGGATACGCAGTATTTT. This encodes CASSVLSGPAWDTQYF.

The J gene is TRBJ2-7, the V gene TRBV14; TRBD1 matches 7 bases. Germline CDR1 reads SGHDN; CDR2 reads FVKESK. The junction had 10 bases not matched to a gene; V was cut back by 0 bases and J by 2 bases. The CDR3 is made up of 17 amino acids. The CDR3: CASSQDPGGVVPYEQYF. CDR3 DNA sequence: TGTGCCAGCAGCCAAGATCCAGGGGGAGTAGTCCCCTACGAGCAGTACTTC.

This chain joins TRBV30 and TRBJ1-5; no clear D gene. The CDR3 has 14 amino acids. The V end was cut by 0 bases, the J end by 3 bases, with 9 bases between. Germline CDR1 GTSNPN, CDR2 SVGIG (reference sequence). CDR3 loop: CAWSVRYPNQPQHF. Here the CDR3 DNA reads TGTGCCTGGAGTGTACGTTATCCCAATCAGCCCCAGCATTTT. Drawing the rest from reference TRBV30 and TRBJ1-5, the complete variable domain is SQTIHQWPATLVQPVGSPLSLECTVEGTSNPNLYWYRQAAGRGLQLLFYSVGIGQISSEVPQNLSASRPQDRQFILSSKKLLLSDSGFYLCAWSVRYPNQPQHFGDGTRLSIL.

This clone was recorded once. Written as DNA, the CDR3 is TGTGCCAGCAGTTCCCCGGACAGGGTACGGCAGTTCTTC. Encoded protein: CASSSPDRVRQFF. The genes are TRBV27 and TRBJ2-1; 8 positions match TRBD1. CDR3 length: 13 amino acids. Germline CDR1 reads MNHEY; CDR2 reads SMNVEV (reference sequence). V gave up 4 bases and J gave up 12 bases; unmatched junction bases: 8.

V is TRBV15 and J is TRBJ2-1; D not resolved. This CDR3 comprises 11 residues. Germline V lookup: CDR1 LNHNV, CDR2 YYDKDF (reference sequence). V gave up 1 base and J gave up 10 bases, with 5 bases separating them. CDR3 sequence: CATSRVEEQFF. CDR3 DNA: TGTGCCACCAGCAGAGTAGAAGAGCAGTTCTTC.

The chain couples TRBV2 to TRBJ2-7, with D perhaps given as TRBD1 or TRBD2 (6 bases each). The V and J ends lost 6 bases and 3 bases respectively, with 18 bases between them. The germline V gene encodes CDR1 SNHLY and CDR2 FYNNEI. The CDR3 sequence is 15 residues long. The DNA of the CDR3 is TGTGCCAGCAGGCTACAGGGACTCACCAACTACGAGCAGTACTTC. Its translation is CASRLQGLTNYEQYF.

This clone was observed a handful of times. The rearrangement uses TRBV11-2 and TRBJ2-3; no clear D gene. The germline V gene encodes CDR1 SGHAT and CDR2 FQNNGV. CDR3 length: 15 amino acids. V was shortened by 1 base and J by 0 bases, with 8 bases between the two germline ends. The CDR3 coding sequence is TGTGCCAGCAGCTTAGGCGCATCCAGCACAGATACGCAGTATTTT. The encoded protein is CASSLGASSTDTQYF.

The chain is built from TRBV18 and TRBJ1-4; a possible D gene is TRBD1 (6 bases). The CDR3 is 13 residues long. V was clipped by 2 bases and J by 10 bases, with 11 bases between them. In germline, CDR1 is KGHSH, CDR2 LQKENI. The CDR3 region is CASSPEQGGKLFF. The CDR3 nucleotides read TGTGCCAGCTCACCAGAACAGGGAGGAAAACTGTTTTTT. The variable domain in full, completed from reference TRBV18 and TRBJ1-4, reads NAGVMQNPRHLVRRRGQEARLRCSPMKGHSHVYWYRQLPEEGLKFMVYLQKENIIDESGMPKERFSAEFPKEGPSILRIQQVVRGDSAAYFCASSPEQGGKLFFGSGTQLSVL.

In the case of this clone: This CDR3 is also generated by other DNA sequences in the sample. V gene TRBV30 combines with J gene TRBJ2-7; unclear D gene. The ends were cut back, 3 bases at V and 1 base at J, with 4 bases in the middle. This CDR3 has 11 amino acids. From germline, CDR1 is GTSNPN and CDR2 SVGIG (reference sequence). CDR3 coding DNA: TGTGCCTGGAGCGCTTCCTACGAGCAGTACTTC. Its protein product is CAWSASYEQYF.

This clone was counted only a few times. The gene calls are TRBV18 and TRBJ1-5, with a tentative D call TRBD1 (5 bases). CDR1 is KGHSH, CDR2 LQKENI, per germline. The CDR3 runs 13 residues. V was trimmed by 4 bases and J by 6 bases, leaving 10 bases between them. The CDR3 coding sequence is TGTGCCAGCTCACGGGGGGGTCGTCAGCCCCAGCATTTT. Protein product: CASSRGGRQPQHF.

To note about this clone: At one end the junction does not follow the germline gene, possibly because of a read error. The chain links TRBV7-7 to TRBJ2-5; D is unclear. Per germline, CDR1 SSHAT and CDR2 FNYEAQ (reference sequence). This CDR3 has 13 residues. The CDR3 region has the DNA TGTGCTAGCAGCCCAATTCCGACGGAGACCCAGTACTTC. It encodes CASSPIPTETQYF.

The J gene is TRBJ2-7, the V gene TRBV6-5; 7 bases are a match to TRBD1. After removal of 0 bases from V and 6 bases from J, the junction contained 8 bases not matched to a gene. The CDR3 extends over 15 amino acids. Germline values: CDR1 MNHEY, CDR2 SVGAGI. CDR3: CASSYSAGGIVEQYF. For the CDR3, the DNA is TGTGCCAGCAGTTACTCAGCAGGGGGAATAGTCGAGCAGTACTTC.

The V and J genes are TRBV5-4 and TRBJ2-1; 15 bases line up with TRBD2. Germline loops: CDR1 SGHNT, CDR2 YYREEE (reference sequence). V was pared by 4 bases and J by 2 bases, with 10 bases of the junction left unmatched. The CDR3 is made up of 19 amino acids. The CDR3 protein is CASSRGGLAGGPTYNEQFF. For the CDR3, the DNA is TGTGCCAGCAGCCGTGGGGGACTAGCGGGAGGCCCTACCTACAATGAGCAGTTCTTC.

The sample holds a few counts of this clone. The chain combines TRBV5-6 with TRBJ1-1, with unresolved D. The CDR3 totals 15 residues. The V end was cut by 1 base, the J end by 0 bases, with 10 bases between. Germline-derived CDR1 and CDR2 are SGHDT and YYEEEE. CDR3: CASSLSPVMNTEAFF. The DNA for the CDR3 is TGTGCCAGCAGCTTGAGTCCAGTTATGAACACTGAAGCTTTCTTT. Full variable domain (rest looked up from reference TRBV5-6 and TRBJ1-1): DAGVTQSPTHLIKTRGQQVTLRCSPKSGHDTVSWYQQALGQGPQFIFQYYEEEERQRGNFPDRFSGHQFPNYSSELNVNALLLGDSALYLCASSLSPVMNTEAFFGQGTRLTVV.